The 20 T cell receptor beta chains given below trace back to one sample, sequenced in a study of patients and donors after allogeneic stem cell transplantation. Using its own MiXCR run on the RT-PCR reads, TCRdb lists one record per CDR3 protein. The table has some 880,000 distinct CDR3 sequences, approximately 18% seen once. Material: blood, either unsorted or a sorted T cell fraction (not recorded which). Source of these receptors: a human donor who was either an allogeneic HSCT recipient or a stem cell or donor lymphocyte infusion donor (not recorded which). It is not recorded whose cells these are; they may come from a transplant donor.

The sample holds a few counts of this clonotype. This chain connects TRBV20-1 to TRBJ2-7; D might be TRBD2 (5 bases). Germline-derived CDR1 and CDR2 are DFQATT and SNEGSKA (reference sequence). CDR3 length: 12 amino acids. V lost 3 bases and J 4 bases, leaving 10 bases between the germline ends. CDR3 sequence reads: CSARRAEYEQYF. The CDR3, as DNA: TGCAGTGCTAGGAGGGCAGAATACGAGCAGTACTTC.

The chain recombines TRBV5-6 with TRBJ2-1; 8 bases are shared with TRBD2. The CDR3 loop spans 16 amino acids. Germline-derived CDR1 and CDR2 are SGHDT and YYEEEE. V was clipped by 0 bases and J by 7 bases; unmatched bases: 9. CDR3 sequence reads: CASSLATAGGSNEQFF. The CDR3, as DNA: TGTGCCAGCAGCTTGGCCACGGCGGGGGGCTCAAATGAGCAGTTCTTC.

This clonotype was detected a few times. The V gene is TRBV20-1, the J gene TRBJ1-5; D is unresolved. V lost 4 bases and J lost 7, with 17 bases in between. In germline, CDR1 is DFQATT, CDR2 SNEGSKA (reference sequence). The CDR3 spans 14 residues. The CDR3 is CSAKKTGLGQPQHF. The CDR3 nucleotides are TGCAGTGCTAAAAAAACGGGTCTCGGACAGCCCCAGCATTTT.

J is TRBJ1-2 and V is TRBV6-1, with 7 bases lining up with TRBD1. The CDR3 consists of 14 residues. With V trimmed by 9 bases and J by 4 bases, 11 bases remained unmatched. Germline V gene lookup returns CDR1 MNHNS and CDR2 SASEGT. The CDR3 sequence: CASKRAKGAYGYTF. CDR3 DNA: TGTGCCAGTAAAAGAGCGAAGGGGGCCTATGGCTACACCTTC.

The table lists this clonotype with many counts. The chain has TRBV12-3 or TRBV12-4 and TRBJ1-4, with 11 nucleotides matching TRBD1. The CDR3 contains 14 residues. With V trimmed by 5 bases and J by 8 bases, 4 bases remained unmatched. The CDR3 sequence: CASSADRGREKLFF. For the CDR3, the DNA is TGTGCCAGCAGTGCGGACAGGGGGCGCGAAAAACTGTTTTTT.

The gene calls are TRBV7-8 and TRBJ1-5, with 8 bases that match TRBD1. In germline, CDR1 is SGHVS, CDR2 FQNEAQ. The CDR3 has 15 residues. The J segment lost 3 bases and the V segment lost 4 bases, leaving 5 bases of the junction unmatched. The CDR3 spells CASSSTGGPNQPQHF. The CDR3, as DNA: TGTGCCAGCAGCTCCACAGGGGGGCCCAATCAGCCCCAGCATTTT.

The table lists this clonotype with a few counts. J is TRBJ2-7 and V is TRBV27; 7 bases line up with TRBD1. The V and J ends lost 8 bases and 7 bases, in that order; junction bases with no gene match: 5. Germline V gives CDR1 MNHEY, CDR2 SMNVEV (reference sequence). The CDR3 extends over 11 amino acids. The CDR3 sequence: CASQRGLEQYF. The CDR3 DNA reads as TGTGCCAGCCAGAGGGGGCTGGAGCAGTACTTC.

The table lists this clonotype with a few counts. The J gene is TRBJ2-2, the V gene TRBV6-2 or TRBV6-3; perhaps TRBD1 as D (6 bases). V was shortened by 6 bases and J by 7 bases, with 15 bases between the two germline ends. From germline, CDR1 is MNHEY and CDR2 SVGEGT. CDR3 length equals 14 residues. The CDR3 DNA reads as TGTGCCAGCAGCCTCGGGACAATCAGCGGGGAGCTGTTTTTT. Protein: CASSLGTISGELFF.

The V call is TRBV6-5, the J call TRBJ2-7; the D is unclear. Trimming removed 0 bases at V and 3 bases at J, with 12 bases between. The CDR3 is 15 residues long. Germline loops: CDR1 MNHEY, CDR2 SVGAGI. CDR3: CASSYSDIMLYEQYF. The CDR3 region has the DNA TGTGCCAGCAGTTACTCCGACATCATGCTCTACGAGCAGTACTTC.

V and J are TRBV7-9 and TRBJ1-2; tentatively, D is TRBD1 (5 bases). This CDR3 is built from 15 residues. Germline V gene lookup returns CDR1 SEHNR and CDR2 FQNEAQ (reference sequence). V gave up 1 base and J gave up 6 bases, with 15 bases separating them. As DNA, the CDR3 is TGTGCCAGCAGCTTAGTAGTGGGGGAAGTGGATGGCTACACCTTC. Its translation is CASSLVVGEVDGYTF.

The chain's CDR3 is CASSTRTSGRALGEQFF. In DNA, the CDR3 is TGTGCCAGTAGTACCCGGACTAGCGGGAGGGCCTTGGGGGAGCAGTTCTTC. The V and J genes are TRBV19 and TRBJ2-1; 15 bases fit TRBD2. The junction had 11 bases not matched to a gene; V was cut back by 4 bases and J by 10 bases. The CDR3 has 17 residues. Germline V gives CDR1 LNHDA, CDR2 SQIVND (reference sequence).

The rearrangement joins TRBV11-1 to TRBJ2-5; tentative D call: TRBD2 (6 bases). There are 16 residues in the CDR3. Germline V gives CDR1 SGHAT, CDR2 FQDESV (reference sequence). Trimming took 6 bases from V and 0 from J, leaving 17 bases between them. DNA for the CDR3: TGTGCCAGCAGAGGACGGCGGGGAGGAGACCAAGAGACCCAGTACTTC. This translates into CASRGRRGGDQETQYF.

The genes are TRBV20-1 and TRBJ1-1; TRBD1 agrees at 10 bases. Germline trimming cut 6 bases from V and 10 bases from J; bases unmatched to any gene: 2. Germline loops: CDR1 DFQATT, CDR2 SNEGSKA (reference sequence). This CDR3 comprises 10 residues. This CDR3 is CSARTGGAFF. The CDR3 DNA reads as TGCAGTGCCCGGACAGGGGGAGCTTTCTTT.

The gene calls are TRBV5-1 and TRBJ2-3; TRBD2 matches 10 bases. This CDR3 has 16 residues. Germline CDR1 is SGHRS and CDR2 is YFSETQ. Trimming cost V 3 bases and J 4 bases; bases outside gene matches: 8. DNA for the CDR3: TGCGCCAGCAGCTCAGGGGGGACTAGCGTGGCAGATACGCAGTATTTT. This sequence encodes CASSSGGTSVADTQYF.

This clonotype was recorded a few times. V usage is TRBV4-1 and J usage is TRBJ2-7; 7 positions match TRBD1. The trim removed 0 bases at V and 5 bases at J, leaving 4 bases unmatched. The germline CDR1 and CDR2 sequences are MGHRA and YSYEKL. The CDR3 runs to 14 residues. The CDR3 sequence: CASSQEQGVDEQYF. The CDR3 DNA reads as TGCGCCAGCAGCCAAGAGCAGGGGGTTGACGAGCAGTACTTC.

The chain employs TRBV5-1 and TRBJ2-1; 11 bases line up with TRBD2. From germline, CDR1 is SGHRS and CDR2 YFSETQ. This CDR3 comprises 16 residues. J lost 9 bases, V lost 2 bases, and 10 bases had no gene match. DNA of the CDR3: TGCGCCAGCAGCTTACCCGCGACTAGCGGGACGGGTGAGCAGTTCTTC. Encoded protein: CASSLPATSGTGEQFF.

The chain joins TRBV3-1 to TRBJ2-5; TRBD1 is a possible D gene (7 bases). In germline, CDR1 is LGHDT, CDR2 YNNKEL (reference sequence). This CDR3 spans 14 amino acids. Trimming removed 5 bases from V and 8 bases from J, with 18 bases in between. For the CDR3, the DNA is TGTGCCAGCAGCATCCAGGGGGGCAAGAGAACCCAGTACTTC. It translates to CASSIQGGKRTQYF.

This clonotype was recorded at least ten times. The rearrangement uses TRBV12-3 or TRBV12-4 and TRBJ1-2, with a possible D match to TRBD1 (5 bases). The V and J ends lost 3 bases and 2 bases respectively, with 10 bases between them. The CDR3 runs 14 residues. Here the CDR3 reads CASSFGGPNYGYTF. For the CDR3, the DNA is TGTGCCAGCAGTTTCGGGGGTCCCAACTATGGCTACACCTTC.

The CDR3 DNA sequence: TGTGCCAGCAGCCCTGCACAGGGGTGGGGTCAGCCCCAGCATTTT. This codes for CASSPAQGWGQPQHF. The genes are TRBV12-3 or TRBV12-4 and TRBJ1-5; 7 nucleotides line up with TRBD1. CDR3 length: 15 residues. Losses at the gene ends were 6 bases for V and 6 bases for J; bases not matched to a gene: 11.

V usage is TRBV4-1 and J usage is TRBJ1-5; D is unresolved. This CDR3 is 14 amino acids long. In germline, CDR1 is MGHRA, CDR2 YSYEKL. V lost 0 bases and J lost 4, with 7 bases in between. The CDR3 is CASSQDYGNQPQHF. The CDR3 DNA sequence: TGCGCCAGCAGCCAAGACTACGGTAATCAGCCCCAGCATTTT.